The 19 T cell receptor beta chains below were found in one sample sequenced in a study of memory CD4+ T cells and cytomegalovirus serostatus. Libraries were prepared by immunoSEQ multiplex PCR; TCRdb keeps only in-frame clonotypes and omits some of them. The data hold some 87,000 clones, with 80% observed a single time. Single viable CD3+CD4+CD8-CD45RO+ cells were sorted as the memory CD4+ T cells. The sequencing input was memory CD4+ T cells from blood. The receptors shown here come from an adult in good health and CMV-seropositive.

This CDR3 is CASSLVSGQGSYEQYF. CDR3 nucleotide sequence: TGTGCCAGCAGCTTAGTTTCGGGACAGGGCTCCTACGAGCAGTACTTC. The chain recombines TRBV7-2 with TRBJ2-7; 9 bases fit TRBD1. Germline V gene lookup returns CDR1 SGHTA and CDR2 FQGNSA. V was clipped by 1 base and J by 0 bases; unmatched bases: 4. The CDR3 loop spans 16 amino acids.

The CDR3: CSVDLWGGNYGYTF. CDR3 bases: TGCAGCGTTGACCTATGGGGGGGTAACTATGGCTACACCTTC. The chain links TRBV29-1 to TRBJ1-2; TRBD1 might be the D (5 bases). Trimming took off 3 bases at V and 1 base at J, with 12 bases between the two ends. CDR1 and CDR2 from the germline V gene are SQVTM and ANQGSEA. The CDR3 runs 14 residues.

The chain couples TRBV2 to TRBJ2-5; D is perhaps TRBD2 (5 bases). The CDR3 is made up of 15 amino acids. V was clipped by 5 bases and J by 4 bases, with 17 bases between them. Germline lookup yields CDR1 SNHLY and CDR2 FYNNEI. The CDR3 bases are TGTGCCAGCAGTAAAGAGGGAGTTTTTGGAGAGACCCAGTACTTC. Protein: CASSKEGVFGETQYF.

This clone came up a few times. CDR3 amino acids: CASSEVVGYTF. The CDR3 DNA follows: TGTGCCAGCAGCGAAGTAGTTGGCTACACCTTC. V gene TRBV28 combines with J gene TRBJ1-2, with D unresolved. CDR3 length: 11 amino acids. V lost 6 bases and J lost 7, with 9 bases in between. Germline assignment: CDR1 MDHEN and CDR2 SYDVKM.

V usage is TRBV4-3 and J usage is TRBJ1-2, with a possible D match to TRBD1 (5 bases). CDR1 is LGHNA, CDR2 YSLEER, per germline. The CDR3 extends over 15 amino acids. V lost 4 bases and J 0 bases, leaving 12 bases between the germline ends. Here the CDR3 DNA reads TGCGCCAGCAGCCTACAGACAGCCGCTAACTATGGCTACACCTTC. Protein: CASSLQTAANYGYTF.

The chain is built from TRBV7-6 and TRBJ1-4; 10 bases fit TRBD1. The ends lost 4 bases at V and 7 bases at J; junction bases unmatched: 3. Germline CDR1 is SGHVS and CDR2 is FNYEAQ. This CDR3 has 14 amino acids. CDR3 DNA: TGTGCCAGCAGCTCCGGGACAGGGGCTGAAAAACTGTTTTTT. This sequence encodes CASSSGTGAEKLFF. The whole variable domain, remainder taken from reference TRBV7-6 and TRBJ1-4, is GAGVSQSPRYKVTKRGQDVALRCDPISGHVSLYWYRQALGQGPEFLTYFNYEAQQDKSGLPNDRFSAERPEGSISTLTIQRTEQRDSAMYRCASSSGTGAEKLFFGSGTQLSVL.

CDR3 in amino acids: CASRSVPGGAKNIQYF. CDR3 bases: TGTGCCAGTAGATCAGTACCCGGCGGAGCCAAAAACATTCAGTACTTC. This chain joins TRBV19 and TRBJ2-4, with D uncertain. Germline V gives CDR1 LNHDA, CDR2 SQIVND (reference sequence). This CDR3 has 16 residues. Trimming removed 6 bases at V and 0 bases at J, with 15 bases between.

The chain is built from TRBV28 and TRBJ1-2, with D hard to call. V was shortened by 5 bases and J by 3 bases, with 7 bases between the two germline ends. This CDR3 contains 12 residues. Looked up from germline, CDR1 is MDHEN and CDR2 is SYDVKM. The CDR3 nucleotides read TGTGCCAGCAGTCAGATGTACTATGGCTACACCTTC. It translates to CASSQMYYGYTF.

This clone was detected only a few times. The J gene is TRBJ1-5, the V gene TRBV28, with D perhaps matching TRBD1 (5 bases). This CDR3 is 15 amino acids long. Trimming pared 3 bases from V and 8 bases from J, leaving 17 bases between. Per the germline V gene, CDR1 is MDHEN and CDR2 is SYDVKM. CDR3 bases: TGTGCCAGCAGTTTTGTGGGGGAAGGGGTGAAGCCCCAGCATTTT. The encoded protein is CASSFVGEGVKPQHF.

J is TRBJ1-2 and V is TRBV5-1; a possible D gene is TRBD1 (5 bases). The germline V gene has CDR1 SGHRS and CDR2 YFSETQ. The CDR3 runs 13 residues. Deletions cut 2 bases from V and 6 bases from J, with 11 bases between. The CDR3, as DNA: TGCGCCAGCAGCTTCTCGGGGGAGAATGGCTACACCTTC. Protein sequence: CASSFSGENGYTF.

The table lists this clone with a few counts. This rearrangement joins TRBV7-8 to TRBJ2-1, with no clear D. V lost 8 bases and J 6 bases, leaving 17 bases between the germline ends. The CDR3 has 14 amino acids. CDR1 and CDR2 from the germline V gene are SGHVS and FQNEAQ. CDR3 in amino acids: CASSAINLGNEQFF. The CDR3 DNA reads as TGTGCCAGCTCTGCCATTAATCTGGGCAATGAGCAGTTCTTC. The variable domain in full, with the rest retrieved from reference TRBV7-8 and TRBJ2-1, is GAGVSQSPRYKVAKRGQDVALRCDPISGHVSLFWYQQALGQGPEFLTYFQNEAQLDKSGLPSDRFFAERPEGSVSTLKIQRTQQEDSAVYLCASSAINLGNEQFFGPGTRLTVL.

About this clone: Additional DNA sequences in this sample encode the identical CDR3. The chain uses TRBV20-1 and TRBJ2-5, with D perhaps matching TRBD1 (5 bases). The CDR3 runs 10 residues. Trimming pared 5 bases from V and 4 bases from J, leaving 5 bases between. Germline-derived CDR1 and CDR2 are DFQATT and SNEGSKA (reference sequence). The CDR3 nucleotides are TGCAGTGCTGACAGAGAGACCCAGTACTTC. This encodes CSADRETQYF.

The chain couples TRBV19 to TRBJ2-1; 10 bases are shared with TRBD1. Germline CDR1 is LNHDA and CDR2 is SQIVND (reference sequence). V dropped 3 bases and J dropped 5; count of bases not matched to a gene: 4. The CDR3 length is 15 residues. In DNA, the CDR3 is TGTGCCAGTAGTATCCGGGACAGGGGAAACAATGAGCAGTTCTTC. It translates to CASSIRDRGNNEQFF.

The table lists this clone with a count of one. The rearrangement joins TRBV5-1 to TRBJ2-1; 13 positions match TRBD2. Germline V lookup: CDR1 SGHRS, CDR2 YFSETQ. The CDR3 runs to 15 residues. Losses at the gene ends were 4 bases for V and 8 bases for J; bases not matched to a gene: 6. CDR3 region: CASSRTSGRADEQFF. CDR3 in DNA: TGCGCCAGCAGCCGTACTAGCGGGAGGGCCGATGAGCAGTTCTTC.

V usage is TRBV2 and J usage is TRBJ2-3; tentatively, D is TRBD1 (6 bases). This CDR3 contains 13 residues. The germline V and J ends were trimmed by 6 bases and 5 bases, with 12 bases remaining between them. Per the germline V gene, CDR1 is SNHLY and CDR2 is FYNNEI. CDR3 sequence reads: CASRPTGLDTQYF. DNA of the CDR3: TGTGCCAGCAGACCGACAGGCTTAGATACGCAGTATTTT.

This clone was counted once. J is TRBJ2-7 and V is TRBV5-1; D is perhaps TRBD2 (7 bases). This CDR3 comprises 15 residues. The germline V gene has CDR1 SGHRS and CDR2 YFSETQ. V was cut by 1 base and J by 7 bases, with 18 bases left in between. CDR3 nucleotide sequence: TGCGCCAGCAGCTTGCCGCTGGGAGGGGGAGGAGAGCAGTACTTC. This encodes CASSLPLGGGGEQYF.

The chain is built from TRBV7-2 and TRBJ2-7; D is unclear. Trimming removed 2 bases at V and 4 bases at J, with 3 bases between. This CDR3 region has 11 residues. Germline loops: CDR1 SGHTA, CDR2 FQGNSA. As DNA, the CDR3 is TGTGCCAGCAGCTTAACTTACGAGCAGTACTTC. Its translation is CASSLTYEQYF.

The rearrangement links TRBV7-8 to TRBJ2-7; possibly TRBD2 for D (6 bases). V was pared by 5 bases and J by 3 bases, with 8 bases between. Germline V gives CDR1 SGHVS, CDR2 FQNEAQ. CDR3 length: 12 amino acids. CDR3 DNA sequence: TGTGCCAGCAGCCCCGGGAGCTACGAGCAGTACTTC. Its protein is CASSPGSYEQYF.

CDR3 bases: TGTGCCAGCAGCTTAGGGGCAGGCAGCACAGATACGCAGTATTTT. This gives the protein CASSLGAGSTDTQYF. The chain links TRBV11-2 to TRBJ2-3; no clear D gene. Germline values: CDR1 SGHAT, CDR2 FQNNGV. The V end was cut by 1 base, the J end by 0 bases, with 8 bases between. The CDR3 is 15 amino acids.